These 26 T cell receptor beta chains originate from one sample sequenced in a study of CD8+ T cells in alopecia areata. The sequencing template was cDNA reverse transcribed from extracted RNA. The data were produced by immunoSEQ multiplex PCR, yet TCRdb's version contains in-frame clones alone and is incomplete. The sample lists more than 110,000 clones; about 56% were seen once. Regarding treatment: oral pan-JAK inhibitor, 5-10 mg twice daily. The source was CD8+ T cells sorted from blood, collected at week 4, from a patient treated with tofacitinib. The receptors were gathered from a human donor with alopecia areata.

The rearrangement joins TRBV6-5 to TRBJ2-7, with D possibly TRBD1 on 6 matching bases. This CDR3 contains 13 residues. Germline assignment: CDR1 MNHEY and CDR2 SVGAGI. The V and J ends lost 2 bases and 3 bases respectively, with 8 bases between them. The CDR3 nucleotides read TGTGCCAGCAGTTACGCCAGGGGCTACGAGCAGTACTTC. This sequence encodes CASSYARGYEQYF.

This rearrangement joins TRBV25-1 to TRBJ2-7; D is possibly TRBD2 (5 bases). The CDR3 loop spans 14 amino acids. Deletions cut 5 bases from V and 3 bases from J, with 14 bases between. Germline-derived CDR1 and CDR2 are MGHDK and SYGVNS. CDR3 sequence reads: CASSQSGSSYEQYF. The CDR3 DNA follows: TGTGCCAGCAGTCAGAGCGGCTCCAGCTACGAGCAGTACTTC.

The CDR3 region has the DNA TGTGCCATCAGGTCAGGGGAGGAGTTCTCTGGGGCCAACGTCCTGACTTTC. It yields the protein CAIRSGEEFSGANVLTF. The chain combines TRBV10-3 with TRBJ2-6; D may correspond to TRBD1 or TRBD2 (6 bases each). The CDR3 extends over 17 amino acids. Trimming took 6 bases from V and 0 from J, leaving 15 bases between them. The germline V gene has CDR1 ENHRY and CDR2 SYGVKD.

This clone showed up just once. This sequence joins TRBV13 and TRBJ2-7; 10 positions match TRBD1. Germline CDR1 and CDR2: PRHDT and FYEKMQ (reference sequence). Losses at the gene ends were 5 bases for V and 5 bases for J; bases not matched to a gene: 0. CDR3 size: 12 residues. This CDR3 is CASSGTGDEQYF. The CDR3 DNA reads as TGTGCCAGCAGCGGGACAGGGGACGAGCAGTACTTC.

The gene calls are TRBV5-6 and TRBJ2-7, with TRBD2 identical over 9 bases. CDR3 length: 15 residues. With 1 base clipped from V and 3 bases from J, the junction kept 5 bases outside the gene matches. Germline lookup yields CDR1 SGHDT and CDR2 YYEEEE. CDR3 coding DNA: TGTGCCAGCAGCTTGTGGCTAGCGGGGTTCTACGAGCAGTACTTC. Translated: CASSLWLAGFYEQYF.

The chain joins TRBV30 to TRBJ1-2; D gene unclear. V lost 3 bases and J 2 bases, leaving 4 bases between the germline ends. The CDR3 contains 11 residues. Germline CDR1 is GTSNPN and CDR2 is SVGIG (reference sequence). The CDR3 DNA reads as TGTGCCTGGAGCAAAAACTATGGCTACACCTTC. It is translated as CAWSKNYGYTF.

This clone was counted once. The chain employs TRBV2 and TRBJ2-7; D is perhaps TRBD1 or TRBD2 (5 bases each). V was trimmed by 9 bases and J by 1 base, leaving 16 bases between them. CDR3 length: 14 amino acids. The germline CDR1 and CDR2 sequences are SNHLY and FYNNEI. CDR3: CASNNRGGSYEQYF. Here the CDR3 DNA reads TGTGCCAGTAATAACCGGGGCGGATCCTACGAGCAGTACTTC.

The V call is TRBV7-3, the J call TRBJ2-3; the D call may be TRBD1 or TRBD2 (5 bases each). The CDR3 totals 14 residues. Germline lookup yields CDR1 SGHTA and CDR2 FQGTGA. The ends were cut back, 5 bases at V and 1 base at J, with 10 bases in the middle. The CDR3 DNA reads TGTGCCAGCAGCCTACTAGGGGGCACAGATACGCAGTATTTT. It is translated as CASSLLGGTDTQYF. Using reference TRBV7-3 and TRBJ2-3 for the parts outside the CDR3, the full variable domain is GAGVSQTPSNKVTEKGKYVELRCDPISGHTALYWYRQSLGQGPEFLIYFQGTGAADDSGLPNDRFFAVRPEGSVSTLKIQRTERGDSAVYLCASSLLGGTDTQYFGPGTRLTVL.

This clone was counted only a few times. This chain joins TRBV7-3 and TRBJ2-1; maybe TRBD2 (7 bases). CDR1 is SGHTA and CDR2 is FQGTGA in the germline V gene. V gave up 3 bases and J gave up 1 base, with 13 bases separating them. The CDR3 totals 16 residues. CDR3 protein: CASSLEGEGSYNEQFF. Here the CDR3 DNA reads TGTGCCAGCAGCTTGGAGGGGGAGGGGTCCTACAATGAGCAGTTCTTC.

V is TRBV11-2 and J is TRBJ2-1; 11 bases are a match to TRBD2. The V gene end was trimmed by 3 bases and the J gene end by 10 bases; junction bases not matched to a gene: 5. This CDR3 has 14 amino acids. Germline loops: CDR1 SGHAT, CDR2 FQNNGV. CDR3 region: CASSFSGGVWEQFF. The CDR3, as DNA: TGTGCCAGCAGCTTTAGCGGGGGGGTCTGGGAGCAGTTCTTC.

The chain combines TRBV7-9 with TRBJ1-1, with TRBD1 as a possible D gene (6 bases). CDR3 size: 17 residues. Germline-derived CDR1 and CDR2 are SEHNR and FQNEAQ (reference sequence). Trimming removed 3 bases from V and 1 base from J, with 18 bases in between. The CDR3 sequence: CASSFNRAQGRNTEAFF. DNA of the CDR3: TGTGCCAGCAGCTTCAACAGGGCCCAAGGAAGGAACACTGAAGCTTTCTTT.

The chain joins TRBV9 to TRBJ2-1, with D perhaps TRBD1 or TRBD2 (5 bases each). The V gene lost 4 bases and the J gene lost 7 bases, with 18 bases spanning the gap. Germline CDR1 SGDLS, CDR2 YYNGEE. The CDR3 is 15 amino acids. In nucleotides, the CDR3 is TGTGCCAGCAGCAGACGGGACGGGGCGAGTAATGAGCAGTTCTTC. Translated: CASSRRDGASNEQFF.

The chain combines TRBV19 with TRBJ2-6, with TRBD1 as a possible D gene (5 bases). Germline CDR1 LNHDA, CDR2 SQIVND (reference sequence). V lost 6 bases to trimming and J lost 15 bases, with 21 bases between them. The CDR3 covers 14 residues. CDR3: CASRTEQRQAPLTF. The CDR3 DNA is TGTGCCAGTAGGACAGAGCAGCGCCAAGCGCCCCTGACTTTC.

This chain joins TRBV5-6 and TRBJ2-1; D call uncertain. The CDR3 sequence is 14 residues long. Trimming cost V 0 bases and J 0 bases, with 4 bases left between them. The germline CDR1 and CDR2 sequences are SGHDT and YYEEEE. CDR3 sequence (DNA): TGTGCCAGCAGCTTGGAGATCTCCTACAATGAGCAGTTCTTC. Its protein product is CASSLEISYNEQFF.

J is TRBJ2-7 and V is TRBV30; the D gene could be TRBD1 or TRBD2 (6 bases each). CDR1 and CDR2 (germline): GTSNPN, SVGIG (reference sequence). The CDR3 has 13 residues. V was clipped by 2 bases and J by 4 bases, with 12 bases between them. CDR3 sequence reads: CAWSSTGRYEQYF. For the CDR3, the DNA is TGTGCCTGGAGTTCTACAGGGAGGTACGAGCAGTACTTC.

The CDR3 DNA reads as TGTGCCACCAACCCGGGTAGCGGGGGTCTTAATGAGCAGTTCTTC. Its protein product is CATNPGSGGLNEQFF. The rearrangement uses TRBV15 and TRBJ2-1; TRBD2 matches 9 bases. The CDR3 length is 15 residues. Looked up from germline, CDR1 is LNHNV and CDR2 is YYDKDF (reference sequence). V lost 7 bases and J lost 7; bases outside the gene matches: 11.

V and J are TRBV27 and TRBJ1-2; possible D gene TRBD1, 6 bases. Trimming left V 4 bases short and J 5 bases short, with 17 bases between. Germline-derived CDR1 and CDR2 are MNHEY and SMNVEV (reference sequence). The CDR3 covers 15 residues. The CDR3 spells CASSWHHRASYGYTF. The CDR3 DNA sequence: TGTGCCAGCAGTTGGCACCACAGGGCGAGTTATGGCTACACCTTC.

This clone was counted many times. A much larger clone differs from this one at a single base, so this may be a read error. This chain uses TRBV6-4 with TRBJ2-3; TRBD2 matches 11 bases. This CDR3 spans 15 amino acids. V lost 0 bases and J lost 4; bases outside the gene matches: 0. Germline V gives CDR1 MRHNA, CDR2 SNTAGT. The CDR3 DNA sequence: TGTGCCAGCAGTGACTCTAGCGGGGGGGCAGATACGCAGTATTTT. It translates to CASSDSSGGADTQYF.

The V and J genes are TRBV25-1 and TRBJ2-5; D is unresolved. V was trimmed by 4 bases and J by 4 bases, leaving 10 bases between them. The CDR3 has 13 residues. From germline, CDR1 is MGHDK and CDR2 SYGVNS. Here the CDR3 reads CASSVGSGETQYF. The CDR3 coding sequence is TGTGCCAGCAGTGTGGGGTCGGGAGAGACCCAGTACTTC.

This clone was picked up a small number of times. The rearrangement uses TRBV13 and TRBJ1-2; D remains ambiguous. CDR3 size: 13 residues. The ends were cut back, 3 bases at V and 3 bases at J, with 8 bases in the middle. Germline V gives CDR1 PRHDT, CDR2 FYEKMQ (reference sequence). CDR3 DNA sequence: TGTGCCAGCAGCTTGTACGGGGACTATGGCTACACCTTC. Its translation is CASSLYGDYGYTF.

This clone was found a few times. The V gene is TRBV5-6, the J gene TRBJ1-1; TRBD1 matches at 7 bases. Germline V gene sequence: CDR1 SGHDT, CDR2 YYEEEE. The CDR3 spans 14 residues. The junction had 8 bases not matched to a gene; V was cut back by 3 bases and J by 6 bases. CDR3 sequence (DNA): TGTGCCAGCAGCTGGGACAGCGGAATCTCTGAAGCTTTCTTT. Amino acids: CASSWDSGISEAFF.

This chain uses TRBV6-1 with TRBJ2-1; D ambiguous. The germline gives CDR1 MNHNS, CDR2 SASEGT. CDR3 size: 13 residues. V was cut by 4 bases and J by 6 bases, with 10 bases left in between. The CDR3 protein is CASSAFLSNEQFF. The CDR3 nucleotides are TGTGCCAGCAGTGCGTTCCTAAGCAATGAGCAGTTCTTC.

The sample holds a few counts of this clone. This chain joins TRBV29-1 and TRBJ2-3; 10 bases line up with TRBD1. The germline CDR1 and CDR2 sequences are SQVTM and ANQGSEA. The junction had 5 bases not matched to a gene; V was cut back by 4 bases and J by 1 base. The CDR3 runs to 15 residues. This chain's CDR3 is CSVVAGTGGTDTQYF. The CDR3 DNA reads TGCAGCGTTGTGGCCGGGACAGGGGGCACAGATACGCAGTATTTT.

The rearrangement uses TRBV4-3 and TRBJ2-3, with TRBD2 matching 13 bases. Germline-derived CDR1 and CDR2 are LGHNA and YSLEER. This CDR3 is built from 18 residues. V lost 2 bases and J lost 5; bases outside the gene matches: 10. CDR3: CASSQLTTSGGPRDTQYF. The CDR3 region has the DNA TGCGCCAGCAGCCAACTAACGACTAGCGGGGGGCCGAGAGATACGCAGTATTTT.

The genes are TRBV9 and TRBJ2-3, with no clear D. Germline V gene data show CDR1 as SGDLS and CDR2 as YYNGEE. The CDR3 contains 13 residues. V shed 4 bases and J shed 4 bases, with 10 bases lying between them. The CDR3 bases are TGTGCCAGCAGCCTATCTATCGCAGATACGCAGTATTTT. This sequence encodes CASSLSIADTQYF.

The V gene is TRBV5-6, the J gene TRBJ2-7; TRBD1 might be the D (6 bases). Between the trimmed V and J ends, which lost 2 bases and 5 bases, there was a span of 11 bases. This CDR3 region has 13 residues. CDR1 is SGHDT, CDR2 YYEEEE, per germline. In nucleotides, the CDR3 is TGTGCCAGCAGCTTCGGGGACACTGACGAGCAGTACTTC. Amino acids: CASSFGDTDEQYF.